The rows below give T cell receptor beta chains drawn from one sample of a study of blood T cells in healthy people across ages. TCRdb ran MiXCR on the 5' RACE reads and lists one entry per CDR3 protein. This table holds roughly 1.4 million distinct CDR3 sequences, roughly 64% found once. Specimen: blood. All receptors derive from a man between 18 and 35 years old in good health. Each CDR3 is given without its conserved first and last residue.

>-|TRBV9
ASSVTHRDEQY
>TRBJ2-1|TRBV27
ASSFEETGSYNEQF
>TRBJ2-1|TRBV24-1
ATWGTGENEQF
>TRBJ2-7|TRBV9
ASSADDLGYEQY
>TRBJ1-2|TRBV7-2
ASSLGGLGYT
>TRBJ1-4|TRBV2
ASSESGQLNEKLF
>TRBJ2-3|TRBV6-5
ASSDSKRDTQY
>TRBJ2-3|TRBV11-2
ASSLISGRPDTQY
>TRBJ2-5|TRBV12-3/TRBV12-4
ASSPLTAGETQY
>TRBJ2-5|TRBV29-1
SVGGLAGGPGTQY
>-|TRBV2
ASSEEPGTSDVEQY
>TRBJ1-2|TRBV7-9
ASSLANREGNGYT
>TRBJ2-2|TRBV12-3/TRBV12-4
ASSLSGRTKLF
>TRBJ2-3|TRBV10-1
ASSESGERTQY
>TRBJ2-3|TRBV5-5
ATRRDRSTDTQY
>TRBJ2-7|TRBV6-2/TRBV6-3
ASRGTGEFHGQY
>-|TRBV6-1
ASSLFSGLVGPPKETQY
>TRBJ1-1|TRBV3-1
ASSQGRLSTEAF
>TRBJ2-5|TRBV10-1
ASPTLETQY
>TRBJ1-2|TRBV28
ASSDRRQGYGYT
>TRBJ2-6|TRBV4-3
ASSQDGVVGANVLT
>TRBJ2-1|TRBV9
ASSVAWDEQF
>TRBJ2-6|TRBV3-1
ASSHLAGGSGANVLT
>TRBJ2-7|TRBV29-1
SAVDGSYEQY
>TRBJ2-7|TRBV7-6
ASSARRDYEQY
>TRBJ2-7|TRBV29-1
SVEDSYSYEQY
>TRBJ1-1|TRBV27
ASSLSNLGEAF
>TRBJ2-7|TRBV7-9
ASSLVGLAHEQY
>TRBJ2-3|TRBV5-6
ASSIQGTRRIADTQY
>-|TRBV3-1
ASTQGLAGVEQY
>TRBJ2-2|TRBV9
ASSAQGASTGELF
>TRBJ1-6|TRBV27
ASSPRTGPSPLH
>TRBJ1-2|TRBV3-1
ASSQTPGTAFGYT
>TRBJ2-3|TRBV2
ASGWDHPDTQY
>-|TRBV7-9
ASSLELAADYEQY
>TRBJ1-2|TRBV29-1
SVEQQGRGYT
>TRBJ1-2|TRBV20-1
SAQTGSYGYT
>TRBJ2-3|TRBV6-6
ASSYSGIGDTQY
>TRBJ2-7|TRBV27
ASSLSGQRAYEQY
>TRBJ2-1|TRBV6-1
ASSEPGPNEQF
>TRBJ1-5|TRBV15
ATSVGLSNQPQH
>TRBJ2-3|TRBV5-5
ASSTQTSGGTDTQY
>TRBJ2-1|TRBV4-2
ASSQDSPIIPEF
>TRBJ2-3|TRBV6-6
ASSYPESTESTDTQY
>TRBJ2-7|TRBV20-1
SALIAHEQY
>TRBJ2-4|TRBV20-1
SAFLGGPVAKNIQY
>TRBJ1-6|TRBV9
ASSKGTGQLSPLH
>-|TRBV7-6
ASSFRTGLSEQY
>TRBJ2-5|TRBV20-1
SARGDEREPGETQY
>TRBJ2-2|TRBV25-1
ASSEFRFGELF
>TRBJ2-7|TRBV20-1
SASGLKKGGLSYEQY
>TRBJ2-1|TRBV6-5
ASRLGQGGDEQF
>TRBJ2-1|TRBV7-9
ASRVRGDYNEQF
>TRBJ2-1|TRBV4-2
ASSQSTSGEGNEQF
>-|TRBV6-1
ASSVQGQNIQYEQY
>TRBJ2-1|TRBV11-2
ASSFQGGLAGSYNEQF
>-|TRBV12-3/TRBV12-4
ASSYLRQGAHEQY
>TRBJ2-1|TRBV20-1
SASSPGVGSYNEQF
>TRBJ2-1|TRBV12-3/TRBV12-4
ASTLPGTSLYNEQF
>TRBJ2-7|TRBV3-1
ASSHIGTDYEQY